A selection of T cell receptor beta chains follows, all from one sample in a study of T cells expressing NK-cell markers. Following a re-call of the 5' RACE reads, TCRdb has one entry per CDR3 protein and lacks DNA. The record lists more than 400,000 distinct CDR3 sequences, of which the ten most abundant hold more than 7%. The sequencing input was blood T cells: a sorted CD56 or NKG2C T cell subset, CD4+ or CD8+ T cells, or bulk PBMC T cells (not recorded which). Every receptor here comes from a woman aged 18 to 69 in good health. Both conserved end residues are part of each CDR3.

V gene,J gene,CDR3 protein
TRBV19,TRBJ2-1,CATRLGRGNNEQFF
TRBV6-1,TRBJ1-6,CASIAGRVYNSPLHF
TRBV9,TRBJ2-1,CASSVWAGGYNGNEQFF
TRBV7-2,TRBJ2-7,CASSRSPGTTYEQYF
TRBV6-2/TRBV6-3,TRBJ2-2,CASSFGLDTGELFF
TRBV6-2/TRBV6-3,TRBJ2-7,CASREGTYEQYF
TRBV27,TRBJ2-5,CASSLYPLQETQYF
TRBV10-3,TRBJ2-7,CAMGDSQQSTYEQYF
TRBV4-3,TRBJ2-2,CASSQDLGAGGNTGELFF
TRBV7-8,TRBJ2-3,CASSPENTQYF
TRBV5-1,TRBJ2-3,CASSHTSGASTDTQYF
TRBV3-1,TRBJ2-1,CASSPVGVSSTEQFF
TRBV20-1,TRBJ2-7,CSATLAGESHEQYF
TRBV4-3,TRBJ2-1,CASSQARGSSYNEQFF
TRBV7-3,TRBJ2-7,CASSFGVTYEQYF
TRBV20-1,TRBJ1-2,CSAGPPREGEGQGYTF
TRBV9,TRBJ2-5,CASSVAGGGGQETQYF
TRBV12-3/TRBV12-4,TRBJ2-4,CASSLVLGGGAKNIQYF
TRBV20-1,TRBJ2-1,CSARIPSSYNEQFF
TRBV29-1,TRBJ2-3,CSDAPGTTQYF
TRBV20-1,TRBJ2-3,CSARGELAGDPDTQYF
TRBV6-2/TRBV6-3,TRBJ1-2,CASRDIGQTANYGYTF
TRBV5-4,TRBJ2-5,CASSPTGTRGLGTQYF
TRBV29-1,TRBJ2-1,CSVEIGRAGALNEQFF
TRBV15,TRBJ1-6,CATSRADNSPLHF
TRBV20-1,TRBJ2-1,CSAGGGIYNEQFF
TRBV6-1,TRBJ2-3,CASSVSDRGLADTQYF
TRBV7-2,TRBJ2-3,CASSRPPGLEADTQYF
TRBV18,TRBJ2-7,CASSPGNQRYTTYEQYF
TRBV19,TRBJ1-4,CASTAGTVNEKLFF
TRBV29-1,TRBJ2-3,CSGVPGPDTQYF
TRBV20-1,TRBJ2-2,CSAGGGPSGRAWNTGELFF
TRBV7-9,TRBJ1-2,CASSPPGLNYGYTF
TRBV7-2,TRBJ2-3,CASSFTQAGSTDTQYF
TRBV14,TRBJ2-7,CASSLNLGAYEQYF
TRBV20-1,TRBJ2-5,CSARVPGGQETQYF
TRBV20-1,TRBJ2-1,CSGDRADYYNEQFF
TRBV3-1,TRBJ1-2,CASSRDRLYGYTF
TRBV7-8,TRBJ2-1,CASSSDRIYNEQFF
TRBV13,TRBJ2-4,CASSSSGGTTKNIQYF
TRBV10-3,TRBJ2-7,CAILLPDSYEQYF
TRBV20-1,TRBJ1-2,CSARDLDIKQVDYGYTF
TRBV20-1,TRBJ2-1,CSARPGQYYNEQFF
TRBV5-1,TRBJ2-1,CASSLVVDEQFF
TRBV5-1,TRBJ1-1,CASSQSQGVTEAFF
TRBV20-1,TRBJ2-2,CSARTPNTGELFF
TRBV29-1,TRBJ1-5,CSVESGGEPQHF
TRBV27,TRBJ1-1,CASSLSGQVYTEAFF
TRBV7-9,TRBJ2-7,CASSSTPTGSWYEQYF
TRBV18,TRBJ2-7,CASSLAGGTYEQYF
TRBV7-2,TRBJ1-4,CASSGTGQFNEKLFF
TRBV7-2,TRBJ1-5,CASSSQGGTGGQPQHF
TRBV12-3/TRBV12-4,TRBJ1-3,CASNPGQGHGNTIYF
TRBV12-3/TRBV12-4,TRBJ2-3,CASSSRGAGDTQYF
TRBV7-3,TRBJ2-3,CASSLAAAGTDTQYF
TRBV3-1,TRBJ2-1,CASSPGTSGITYNEQFF
TRBV7-2,TRBJ2-7,CASSLNGEQYF
TRBV20-1,TRBJ1-6,CSAPEGASYNSPLHF
TRBV28,TRBJ2-2,CASRLQSGLAGELFF
TRBV28,TRBJ2-2,CASSFTDTNTGELFF